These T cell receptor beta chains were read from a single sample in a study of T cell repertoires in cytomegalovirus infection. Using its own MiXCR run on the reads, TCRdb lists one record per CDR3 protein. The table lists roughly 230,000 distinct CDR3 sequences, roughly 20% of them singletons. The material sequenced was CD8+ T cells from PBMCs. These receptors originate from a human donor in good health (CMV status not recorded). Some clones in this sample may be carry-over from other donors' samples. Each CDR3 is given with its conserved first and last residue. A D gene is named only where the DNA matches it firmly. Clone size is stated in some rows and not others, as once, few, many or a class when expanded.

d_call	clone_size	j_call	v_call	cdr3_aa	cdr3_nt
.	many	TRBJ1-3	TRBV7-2	CASSPDQTTGNTIYF	TGTGCCAGCAGCCCTGACCAGACCACTGGAAACACCATATATTTT
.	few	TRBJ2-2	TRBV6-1	CASSPWTGELFF	TGTGCCAGCAGTCCCTGGACCGGGGAGCTGTTTTTT
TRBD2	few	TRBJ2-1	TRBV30	CAWVGLAGLYNEQFF	TGTGCCTGGGTAGGACTAGCGGGTCTCTACAATGAGCAGTTCTTC
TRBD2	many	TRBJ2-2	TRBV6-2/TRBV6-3	CASSALPTSGGPNTGELFF	TGTGCCAGCAGTGCTCTCCCCACTAGCGGGGGACCGAACACCGGGGAGCTGTTTTTT
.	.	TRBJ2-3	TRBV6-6	CASSTGIDTQYF	TGTGCCAGCAGTACCGGGATAGATACGCAGTATTTT
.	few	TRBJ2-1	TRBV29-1	CSVLEISNEQFF	TGCAGCGTTTTGGAGATAAGCAATGAGCAGTTCTTC
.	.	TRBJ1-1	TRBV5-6	CASRTRGGLEAFF	TGTGCCAGCAGGACCCGTGGGGGGCTTGAAGCTTTCTTT
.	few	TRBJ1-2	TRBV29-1	CSVETSEGYGYTF	TGCAGCGTTGAGACTTCTGAGGGCTATGGCTACACCTTC
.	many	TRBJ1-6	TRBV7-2	CASSLRWGLSSYNSPLHF	TGTGCCAGCAGCTTAAGATGGGGCCTGAGCTCCTATAATTCACCCCTCCACTTT
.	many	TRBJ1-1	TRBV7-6	CASSLGSALNTEAFF	TGTGCCAGCAGCTTGGGCAGCGCACTGAACACTGAAGCTTTCTTT
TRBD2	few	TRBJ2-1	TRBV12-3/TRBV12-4	CASSFGLAGPEQFF	TGTGCCAGCAGTTTCGGGCTAGCGGGGCCAGAGCAGTTCTTC
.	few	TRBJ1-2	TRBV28	CASSLWEGIDYGYTF	TGTGCCAGCAGTTTATGGGAGGGAATCGACTATGGCTACACCTTC
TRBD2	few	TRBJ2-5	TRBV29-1	CSVSPPTGGAVETQYF	TGCAGCGTCTCCCCCCCGACCGGGGGGGCCGTGGAGACCCAGTACTTC